This T cell receptor (beta chain) was sequenced in a study of T cells in localized non-small cell lung cancer. Profiled with immunoSEQ multiplex PCR; TCRdb holds only in-frame clones, not every one. The data show about 78,000 clones, with roughly four fifths seen just once and 2.8% held by the top ten. The CDR3 totals 13 residues. After removal of 7 bases from V and 3 bases from J, the junction contained 2 bases not matched to a gene. Germline V lookup: CDR1 SQVTM, CDR2 ANQGSEA. The sequence came from a man aged 40 to 69 with stage I lung adenocarcinoma. The V and J genes are TRBV29-1 and TRBJ2-2; TRBD1 matches 10 bases. The sequencing used peripheral blood, collected before any cancer treatment. In nucleotides, the CDR3 is TGCAGCGGGGGGACAGGGGACACCGGGGAGCTGTTTTTT. Amino acids: CSGGTGDTGELFF.